What follows are 29 T cell receptor beta chains derived from one specimen sequenced in a study of cytomegalovirus exposure and HLA in healthy donors. PCR was performed using 60 Vbeta and 13 Jbeta primers. Profiled with immunoSEQ multiplex PCR; TCRdb holds only in-frame clones, not every one. The sample includes around 180,000 clones, around 84% of them seen just once. Sequencing was done on a sample of PBMCs. These receptors were taken from a girl aged 2-10 years in good health and CMV-seropositive.

Comments on this clone: One end of the junction is discordant with germline, which a read error may explain. The chain combines TRBV14 with TRBJ1-2; no clear D. The CDR3 length is 13 residues. Germline V gene lookup returns CDR1 SGHDN and CDR2 FVKESK. The CDR3 sequence: CASSQGANYGYTF. CDR3 sequence (DNA): TGTGCCAGCAGCCAAGGAGCTAACTATGGTTACACCTTC.

The V call is TRBV27, the J call TRBJ1-1; D uncertain. Trimming pared 3 bases from V and 4 bases from J, leaving 9 bases between. The CDR3 spans 13 residues. Germline V gene sequence: CDR1 MNHEY, CDR2 SMNVEV (reference sequence). The CDR3 is CASSFRLSTEAFF. The CDR3 region has the DNA TGTGCCAGCAGTTTCCGATTGAGCACTGAAGCTTTCTTT.

J is TRBJ2-3 and V is TRBV15; D unclear. The CDR3 length is 15 residues. Germline V lookup: CDR1 LNHNV, CDR2 YYDKDF (reference sequence). V was shortened by 4 bases and J by 2 bases, with 13 bases between the two germline ends. CDR3 coding DNA: TGTGCCACCAGCAAAACAGTAGTGGACACAGATACGCAGTATTTT. This gives the protein CATSKTVVDTDTQYF.

The V call is TRBV9, the J call TRBJ2-3, with 8 bases aligning to TRBD2. J was trimmed by 2 bases and V by 0 bases; bases with no gene match: 11. The germline V gene encodes CDR1 SGDLS and CDR2 YYNGEE. The CDR3 contains 18 residues. Written as DNA, the CDR3 is TGTGCCAGCAGCGTAGCCCCCCTTGCGGGAGGCGACACAGATACGCAGTATTTT. The encoded protein is CASSVAPLAGGDTDTQYF.

This clone was counted between two and nine times. The chain employs TRBV5-4 and TRBJ1-1; D unclear. Trimming took off 0 bases at V and 2 bases at J, with 8 bases between the two ends. The CDR3 runs to 14 residues. Germline V gene sequence: CDR1 SGHNT, CDR2 YYREEE (reference sequence). The CDR3 is CASSLGTYNTEAFF. CDR3 sequence (DNA): TGTGCCAGCAGCTTGGGGACTTACAACACTGAAGCTTTCTTT.

The chain recombines TRBV30 with TRBJ2-7, with unresolved D. There are 13 residues in the CDR3. Germline assignment: CDR1 GTSNPN and CDR2 SVGIG (reference sequence). V shed 0 bases and J shed 7 bases, with 13 bases lying between them. The CDR3 spells CAWSVYSLREQYF. The DNA of the CDR3 is TGTGCCTGGAGTGTATACAGCCTTAGGGAGCAGTACTTC.

The CDR3 coding sequence is TGTGCCAGCAGCTTTAACAGGGGGGTTTCCGAGCAGTACTTC. Protein product: CASSFNRGVSEQYF. The chain joins TRBV13 to TRBJ2-7; 8 positions agree with TRBD1. CDR3 length: 14 residues. From germline, CDR1 is PRHDT and CDR2 FYEKMQ (reference sequence). Trimming cost V 3 bases and J 6 bases; bases outside gene matches: 7.

J is TRBJ1-1 and V is TRBV5-1; 8 nucleotides match TRBD1. The germline gives CDR1 SGHRS, CDR2 YFSETQ. The ends lost 0 bases at V and 7 bases at J; junction bases unmatched: 5. The CDR3 runs to 14 residues. Here the CDR3 reads CASSLAWTGNEAFF. The CDR3 coding sequence is TGCGCCAGCAGCTTGGCCTGGACAGGGAATGAAGCTTTCTTT.

This CDR3 is CASSSGRRSGNTIYF. The CDR3 coding sequence is TGTGCCAGCAGCTCCGGCAGGCGCTCTGGAAACACCATATATTTT. V and J are TRBV6-5 and TRBJ1-3; the D is unclear. CDR1 is MNHEY and CDR2 is SVGAGI in the germline V gene. The CDR3 consists of 15 residues. V lost 6 bases and J lost 0, with 12 bases in between.

This clone turned up a few times. This chain uses TRBV2 with TRBJ1-3; a weak D match, TRBD1 (6 bases). With 3 bases removed from V and 2 bases from J, the gap between germline ends came to 8 bases. Germline CDR1 and CDR2: SNHLY and FYNNEI. The CDR3 is 14 amino acids. The CDR3 region has the DNA TGTGCCAGCAGTGATGCAGGGGCTGGAAACACCATATATTTT. Its protein product is CASSDAGAGNTIYF.

V usage is TRBV2 and J usage is TRBJ2-7, with 7 bases that match TRBD2. Trimming took 2 bases from V and 3 from J; bases not matched to a gene: 10. The CDR3 sequence is 16 residues long. Germline CDR1 and CDR2: SNHLY and FYNNEI. Written as DNA, the CDR3 is TGTGCCAGCAGTGAATCTGGGGGAGGGAATTACTACGAGCAGTACTTC. Its protein is CASSESGGGNYYEQYF.

As to this clone: A much larger clone sits a single nucleotide away, making a read error possible. The gene calls are TRBV2 and TRBJ2-7; TRBD1 matches at 8 bases. The CDR3 runs 15 residues. The germline gives CDR1 SNHLY, CDR2 FYNNEI. CDR3 sequence reads: CATKGDTQGAGEQHF. CDR3 in DNA: TGTGCCACCAAAGGGGATACTCAGGGGGCTGGCGAGCAGCACTTC.

This chain links TRBV7-2 with TRBJ1-1; no clear D gene. V was pared by 5 bases and J by 11 bases, with 12 bases between. From germline, CDR1 is SGHTA and CDR2 FQGNSA. The CDR3 extends over 11 amino acids. CDR3 region: CASSPDFWAFF. DNA for the CDR3: TGTGCCAGCAGCCCGGACTTTTGGGCTTTCTTT.

The chain recombines TRBV4-1 with TRBJ2-7, with D maybe TRBD2 (5 bases). V shed 0 bases and J shed 6 bases, with 6 bases lying between them. Germline values: CDR1 MGHRA, CDR2 YSYEKL. This CDR3 contains 12 residues. This chain's CDR3 is CASSQDGGEQYF. CDR3 in DNA: TGCGCCAGCAGCCAAGATGGAGGCGAGCAGTACTTC.

The genes are TRBV5-1 and TRBJ2-7, with 7 positions matching TRBD1. V lost 0 bases, J lost 7 bases, and 1 base stayed unmatched. Germline lookup yields CDR1 SGHRS and CDR2 YFSETQ. The CDR3 length is 12 residues. Here the CDR3 reads CASSLGQGEQYF. CDR3 sequence (DNA): TGCGCCAGCAGCTTGGGACAGGGTGAGCAGTACTTC.

This clone was counted a few times. CDR3 in DNA: TGTGCCAGCAGCCTAGGACAGTACGAGCAGTACTTC. Translation gives CASSLGQYEQYF. The rearrangement links TRBV6-5 to TRBJ2-7; perhaps TRBD1 as D (6 bases). Deletions cut 6 bases from V and 4 bases from J, with 10 bases between. From germline, CDR1 is MNHEY and CDR2 SVGAGI. The CDR3 runs to 12 residues.

This clone was observed once. V usage is TRBV30 and J usage is TRBJ2-1, with no clear D. Germline V gene data show CDR1 as GTSNPN and CDR2 as SVGIG (reference sequence). This CDR3 contains 13 residues. Trimming took off 2 bases at V and 6 bases at J, with 11 bases between the two ends. The CDR3 loop is CAWSRGASNEQFF. The CDR3 DNA follows: TGTGCCTGGAGTCGAGGAGCCTCCAATGAGCAGTTCTTC.

The chain couples TRBV30 to TRBJ2-3; TRBD2 aligns across 10 bases. Looked up from germline, CDR1 is GTSNPN and CDR2 is SVGIG (reference sequence). The CDR3 spans 16 residues. Germline trimming cut 1 base from V and 4 bases from J; bases unmatched to any gene: 8. The CDR3 spells CAWSGLASGSSDTQYF. DNA for the CDR3: TGTGCCTGGAGTGGTCTGGCTAGCGGGAGTTCAGATACGCAGTATTTT. Together with reference TRBV30 and TRBJ2-3, the CDR3 gives the full variable domain: SQTIHQWPATLVQPVGSPLSLECTVEGTSNPNLYWYRQAAGRGLQLLFYSVGIGQISSEVPQNLSASRPQDRQFILSSKKLLLSDSGFYLCAWSGLASGSSDTQYFGPGTRLTVL.

The chain uses TRBV5-1 and TRBJ2-3, with TRBD2 matching 11 bases. Germline V gives CDR1 SGHRS, CDR2 YFSETQ. V shed 1 base, J shed 2 bases, and the junction held 12 bases outside the gene matches. The CDR3 contains 19 residues. CDR3 sequence reads: CASSLLSSGGADPTDTQYF. CDR3 DNA sequence: TGCGCCAGCAGCTTGTTGAGTAGCGGGGGGGCAGACCCCACAGATACGCAGTATTTT.

The chain employs TRBV11-2 and TRBJ2-7; D is ambiguous. The CDR3 is made up of 10 amino acids. V dropped 3 bases and J dropped 6 bases, with 3 bases sitting between them. Germline V gene data show CDR1 as SGHAT and CDR2 as FQNNGV. For the CDR3, the DNA is TGTGCCAGCAGCTTTCGCGAGCAGTACTTC. It specifies CASSFREQYF.

The rearrangement joins TRBV5-5 to TRBJ1-5, with 8 bases aligning to TRBD1. Germline V gives CDR1 SGHKS, CDR2 YYEKEE (reference sequence). This CDR3 comprises 15 residues. V was pared by 0 bases and J by 5 bases, with 4 bases of the junction left unmatched. The CDR3 nucleotides are TGTGCCAGCAGCTTGGTGACAGGGGCGGATCAGCCCCAGCATTTT. It specifies CASSLVTGADQPQHF.

The chain links TRBV30 to TRBJ1-4; D is unresolved. The CDR3 has 15 amino acids. The germline gives CDR1 GTSNPN, CDR2 SVGIG (reference sequence). V was pared by 0 bases and J by 8 bases, with 16 bases between. CDR3 residues: CAWSVLRHGLEKLFF. DNA of the CDR3: TGTGCCTGGAGTGTACTGAGACACGGCCTCGAAAAACTGTTTTTT.

This clone showed up just once. V gene TRBV30 combines with J gene TRBJ1-6; 7 bases agree with TRBD1. Germline-derived CDR1 and CDR2 are GTSNPN and SVGIG (reference sequence). The CDR3 contains 14 residues. J lost 9 bases, V lost 1 base, and 6 bases had no gene match. The CDR3 DNA reads as TGTGCCTGGAGTGCCACAGGGGTTGGTTCACCCCTCCACTTT. Its translation: CAWSATGVGSPLHF.

This chain joins TRBV27 and TRBJ1-1; maybe TRBD1 (6 bases). V was pared by 4 bases and J by 4 bases, with 22 bases between. The germline V gene has CDR1 MNHEY and CDR2 SMNVEV (reference sequence). The CDR3 is 17 amino acids. The CDR3 reads CASSSQSHRVAGTEAFF. The DNA for the CDR3 is TGTGCCAGCAGTTCCCAATCTCACAGGGTTGCGGGCACTGAAGCTTTCTTT.

The gene calls are TRBV6-5 and TRBJ1-2; D unresolved. V lost 8 bases to trimming and J lost 7 bases, with 17 bases between them. Germline V lookup: CDR1 MNHEY, CDR2 SVGAGI. The CDR3 contains 13 residues. CDR3 bases: TGTGCCAGCCTATCCTTCTTGGCGGGTGGCTACACCTTC. It translates to CASLSFLAGGYTF.

This clone has only one observation. The V and J genes are TRBV19 and TRBJ1-1; 10 positions agree with TRBD1. Per germline, CDR1 LNHDA and CDR2 SQIVND (reference sequence). The CDR3 consists of 14 residues. J lost 5 bases, V lost 6 bases, and 6 bases had no gene match. The CDR3 region has the DNA TGTGCCAGTAGGCCTCGGGACAGGGGTACTGAAGCTTTCTTT. It translates to CASRPRDRGTEAFF.

This rearrangement joins TRBV30 to TRBJ2-7; TRBD2 agrees at 10 bases. The CDR3 has 16 residues. The germline V gene encodes CDR1 GTSNPN and CDR2 SVGIG (reference sequence). J lost 1 base, V lost 1 base, and 7 bases had no gene match. The CDR3 here is CAWSGLAGVVSYEQYF. CDR3 nucleotide sequence: TGTGCCTGGAGTGGCCTAGCGGGAGTCGTTTCCTACGAGCAGTACTTC.

The gene calls are TRBV10-3 and TRBJ2-7, with a tentative D call TRBD1 (6 bases). The CDR3 consists of 14 residues. CDR1 and CDR2 from the germline V gene are ENHRY and SYGVKD. V was clipped by 5 bases and J by 4 bases, with 15 bases between them. The CDR3 loop reads CAISQGPQSYEQYF. The CDR3 region has the DNA TGTGCCATCAGTCAGGGGCCACAGTCGTACGAGCAGTACTTC.

The chain is built from TRBV11-2 and TRBJ1-2; TRBD1 aligns across 7 bases. Per germline, CDR1 SGHAT and CDR2 FQNNGV. The CDR3 length is 12 residues. The V gene end was trimmed by 6 bases and the J gene end by 6 bases; junction bases not matched to a gene: 4. The chain's CDR3 is CASSQQGNGYTF. The CDR3 nucleotides read TGTGCCAGCAGTCAACAGGGGAATGGCTACACCTTC.